The clone carrying this TCR beta chain has only a few counts. The sample originates from a study of shared clonotypes between healthy human individuals. The healthy adult donors were HIV-negative and reported no recent acute infections or vaccinations. TCRdb's copy holds only in-frame clones and misses some; the assay was immunoSEQ multiplex PCR. The sample contains approximately 2.5 million clones, roughly 93% of which appear only once. This CDR3 region has 16 residues. Looked up from germline, CDR1 is MDHEN and CDR2 is SYDVKM. The ends were cut back, 1 base at V and 6 bases at J, with 16 bases in the middle.

The clonotype comes from a young man in good health. Some clones in this sample may be carry-over from other donors' samples. This sequence joins TRBV28 and TRBJ1-5; D might be TRBD1 (5 bases). Material: naive CD4+ T cells from PBMCs. Specified subset: CD45RA+ positively selected. As DNA, the CDR3 is TGTGCCAGCAGTTTATTAGACCGGGGGGTCGGTCAGCCCCAGCATTTT. Its protein product is CASSLLDRGVGQPQHF.